This TCR beta chain was sequenced during a study of CD8+CD57+ T cells in acquired aplastic anemia. At the level of the study: DNA recovered from sorted CD4+ and CD8+ cells had a mean of approximately 3.2 ug.

This clonotype has a single count. Unmatched junction bases numbered 3, after V lost 5 bases and J lost 2 bases. Germline CDR1 is SGHTA and CDR2 is FQGNSA. The CDR3 sequence is 13 residues long. Genomic DNA, serving as template, underwent TCR beta VDJ and CDR3 profiling. TCRdb called the reads again in MiXCR, with one record for every CDR3 protein. Of about 220,000 distinct CDR3 sequences in the sample, approximately 35% were seen once. Sequencing input: sorted CD4+, CD8+, or CD8+CD57+ T cells (not recorded which) from PBMCs. This chain connects TRBV7-2 to TRBJ2-7; 7 nucleotides agree with TRBD1. This sequence originates from a human donor in good health, serving as a control. The CDR3, as DNA: TGTGCCAGCAGCCGGGACAGACCCTACGAGCAGTACTTC. Protein sequence: CASSRDRPYEQYF.